Shown below are 8 T cell receptor beta chains from a single sample sequenced in a study of shared clonotypes between healthy human individuals. Some clones are missing from TCRdb's copy, which holds only in-frame ones; the method was immunoSEQ multiplex PCR. The table records roughly 2,000,000 clones, about 95% of them present only once. Naive CD8 populations comprised CD45RO-negative cells positively selected for CCR7, excluding terminally differentiated effector memory CD45RA+ cells. Input material: naive CD8+ T cells sorted from blood. Source of these receptors: a man aged 18 to 30 in good health.

V and J are TRBV9 and TRBJ2-1; 7 bases line up with TRBD1. Germline V gene data show CDR1 as SGDLS and CDR2 as YYNGEE. The CDR3 sequence is 14 residues long. Losses at the gene ends were 0 bases for V and 4 bases for J; bases not matched to a gene: 1. In DNA, the CDR3 is TGTGCCAGCAGCGTAGGGACAGGTTACAATGAGCAGTTCTTC. This codes for CASSVGTGYNEQFF.

The CDR3 DNA reads as TGTGCCAGCAGTGAACTGAAGGCGGTAGGCTATGGCTACACCTTC. Its translation is CASSELKAVGYGYTF. The V call is TRBV9, the J call TRBJ1-2; D unresolved. Germline loops: CDR1 SGDLS, CDR2 YYNGEE. CDR3 length equals 15 residues. Trimming stripped 5 bases from V and 4 bases from J, with 18 bases between. Full variable domain (missing parts from reference TRBV9 and TRBJ1-2): DSGVTQTPKHLITATGQRVTLRCSPRSGDLSVYWYQQSLDQGLQFLIQYYNGEERAKGNILERFSAQQFPDLHSELNLSSLELGDSALYFCASSELKAVGYGYTFGSGTRLTVV.

The chain employs TRBV6-6 and TRBJ2-5, with D uncertain. Trimming removed 0 bases at V and 3 bases at J, with 8 bases between. CDR3 length: 14 residues. Germline V gene sequence: CDR1 MNHNY, CDR2 SVGAGI (reference sequence). The CDR3 protein is CASSYSAAEETQYF. DNA of the CDR3: TGTGCCAGCAGTTACTCGGCAGCTGAAGAGACCCAGTACTTC.

The rearrangement uses TRBV7-6 and TRBJ1-3, with D unclear. The CDR3 totals 19 residues. V dropped 1 base and J dropped 0 bases, with 19 bases sitting between them. Per germline, CDR1 SGHVS and CDR2 FNYEAQ. The CDR3 reads CASSLVAGGLSLSGNTIYF. The CDR3 DNA reads TGTGCCAGCAGCTTAGTGGCTGGCGGACTTTCCCTCTCTGGAAACACCATATATTTT.

As for this clone: This sample includes further DNA sequences coding for the same CDR3. The chain is built from TRBV4-3 and TRBJ2-7, with 7 nucleotides matching TRBD2. From germline, CDR1 is LGHNA and CDR2 YSLEER. The junction had 4 bases not matched to a gene; V was cut back by 1 base and J by 1 base. This CDR3 contains 15 residues. CDR3 residues: CASSQVLAASYEQYF. The CDR3 DNA reads TGCGCCAGCAGCCAAGTGCTAGCGGCATCCTACGAGCAGTACTTC.

The J gene is TRBJ1-2, the V gene TRBV28; D gene unclear. Germline-derived CDR1 and CDR2 are MDHEN and SYDVKM. The CDR3 covers 11 residues. Trimming took 2 bases from V and 11 from J, leaving 9 bases between them. The CDR3 reads CASSLGQIYTF. The CDR3 DNA reads TGTGCCAGCAGTTTAGGGCAGATTTACACCTTC.

This chain uses TRBV11-2 with TRBJ2-7, with 7 bases lining up with TRBD1. Germline assignment: CDR1 SGHAT and CDR2 FQNNGV. CDR3 length: 16 amino acids. The V and J ends lost 5 bases and 1 base, in that order; junction bases with no gene match: 11. The CDR3 DNA sequence: TGTGCCAGCAGCCAAACTCCGGACAGGCCGTCCTACGAGCAGTACTTC. It codes for CASSQTPDRPSYEQYF.

This chain joins TRBV27 and TRBJ2-1, with unresolved D. V lost 2 bases to trimming and J lost 8 bases, with 13 bases between them. CDR1 MNHEY and CDR2 SMNVEV come from the germline V gene (reference sequence). The CDR3 length is 14 residues. Written as DNA, the CDR3 is TGTGCCAGCAGTTTAGTGGCAGCGATGGATGAGCAGTTCTTC. Its translation: CASSLVAAMDEQFF.